This T cell receptor beta chain is from a study of blood T cell repertoires in COVID-19. Germline CDR1 reads MDHEN; CDR2 reads SYDVKM. The CDR3 sequence is 15 residues long. With 6 bases clipped from V and 1 base from J, the junction kept 8 bases outside the gene matches. Libraries were prepared by immunoSEQ multiplex PCR; TCRdb keeps only in-frame clonotypes and omits some of them. The profile covers about 140,000 clones, with 84% appearing a single time and 1.5% to 2% taken by the ten largest. V gene TRBV28 combines with J gene TRBJ1-1; 7 bases map to TRBD1. This clonotype was obtained from a woman aged 18-30 years who had been exposed to COVID-19. Sequencing input: PBMCs or T cells enriched from blood (not recorded which). CDR3 residues: CASRTMTGTNTEAFF. CDR3 in DNA: TGTGCCAGCAGGACGATGACAGGGACGAACACTGAAGCTTTCTTT.